This T cell receptor beta chain was found in a study of blood T cell repertoires in COVID-19. The CDR3 sequence is 14 residues long. V was pared by 3 bases and J by 0 bases, with 9 bases between. From germline, CDR1 is SGHRS and CDR2 YFSETQ. The data were produced by immunoSEQ multiplex PCR, yet TCRdb's version contains in-frame clones alone and is incomplete. The table includes a few hundred thousand clones, more than 75% detected once. Clinical history as reported by participants underpinned cohort assignment. Either two negative PCRs, clearance, or symptom resolution qualified Cohort 3 donors as recovered.

V usage is TRBV5-1 and J usage is TRBJ1-2; D call uncertain. The TCR originated in a young woman who had recovered from COVID-19. Sequencing used PBMCs or T cells enriched from blood (not recorded which). The CDR3 loop is CASSYESPNYGYTF. The DNA for the CDR3 is TGCGCCAGCAGCTATGAGTCCCCTAACTATGGCTACACCTTC.